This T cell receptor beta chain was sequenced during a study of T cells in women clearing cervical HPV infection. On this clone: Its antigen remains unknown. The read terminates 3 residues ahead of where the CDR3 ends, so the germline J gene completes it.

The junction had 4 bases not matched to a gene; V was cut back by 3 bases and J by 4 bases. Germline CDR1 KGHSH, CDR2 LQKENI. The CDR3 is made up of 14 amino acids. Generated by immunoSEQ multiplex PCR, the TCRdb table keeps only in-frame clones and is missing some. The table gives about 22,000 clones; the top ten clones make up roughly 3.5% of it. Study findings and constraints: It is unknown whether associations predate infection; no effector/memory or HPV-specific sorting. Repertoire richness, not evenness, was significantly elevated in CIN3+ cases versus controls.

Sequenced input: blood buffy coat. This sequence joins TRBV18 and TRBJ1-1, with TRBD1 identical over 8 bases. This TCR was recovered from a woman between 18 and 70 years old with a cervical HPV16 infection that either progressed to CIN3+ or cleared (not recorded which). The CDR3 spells CASSPRGQGTEAFF. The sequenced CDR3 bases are TGTGCCAGCTCACCCAGGGGGCAAGGCACTGAA.